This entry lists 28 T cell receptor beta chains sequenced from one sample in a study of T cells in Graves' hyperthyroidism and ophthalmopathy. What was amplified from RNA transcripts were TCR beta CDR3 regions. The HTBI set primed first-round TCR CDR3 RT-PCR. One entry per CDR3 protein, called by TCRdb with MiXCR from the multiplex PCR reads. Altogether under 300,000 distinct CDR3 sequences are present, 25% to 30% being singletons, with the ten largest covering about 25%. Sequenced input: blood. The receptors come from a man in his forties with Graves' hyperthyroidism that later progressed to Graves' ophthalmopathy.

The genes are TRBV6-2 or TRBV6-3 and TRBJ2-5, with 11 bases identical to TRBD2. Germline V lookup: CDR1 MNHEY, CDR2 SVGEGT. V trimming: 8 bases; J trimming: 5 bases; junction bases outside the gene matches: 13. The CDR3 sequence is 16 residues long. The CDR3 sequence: CASGLPLAGAGETQYF. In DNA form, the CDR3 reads TGTGCCAGCGGACTACCACTAGCGGGGGCCGGGGAGACCCAGTACTTC.

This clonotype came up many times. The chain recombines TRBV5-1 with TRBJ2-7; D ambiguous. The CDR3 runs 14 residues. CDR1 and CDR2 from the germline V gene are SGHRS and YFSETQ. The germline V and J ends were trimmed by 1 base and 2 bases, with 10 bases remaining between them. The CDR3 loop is CASSLLSSTYEQYF. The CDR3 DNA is TGCGCCAGCAGCTTGTTAAGCAGTACCTACGAGCAGTACTTC.

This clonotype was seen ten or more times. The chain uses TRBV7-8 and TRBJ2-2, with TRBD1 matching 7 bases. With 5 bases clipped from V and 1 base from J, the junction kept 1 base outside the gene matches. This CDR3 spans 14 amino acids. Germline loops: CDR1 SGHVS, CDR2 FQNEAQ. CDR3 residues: CASSRTGNTGELFF. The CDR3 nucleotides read TGTGCCAGCAGCCGGACAGGGAACACCGGGGAGCTGTTTTTT.

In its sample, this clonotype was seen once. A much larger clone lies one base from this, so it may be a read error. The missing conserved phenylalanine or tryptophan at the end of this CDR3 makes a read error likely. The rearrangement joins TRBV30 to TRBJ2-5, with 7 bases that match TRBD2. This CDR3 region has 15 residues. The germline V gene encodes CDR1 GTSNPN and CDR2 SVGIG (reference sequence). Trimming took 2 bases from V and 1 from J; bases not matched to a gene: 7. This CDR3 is CAWSLAGLPQETQYL. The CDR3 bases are TGTGCCTGGAGTCTGGCGGGACTACCCCAAGAGACCCAGTACCTC.

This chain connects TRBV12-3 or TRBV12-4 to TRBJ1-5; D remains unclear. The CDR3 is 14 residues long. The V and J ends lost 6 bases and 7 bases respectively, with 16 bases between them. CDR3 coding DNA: TGTGCCAGCAGACCCTCCTTCGGGTTACAGCCCCAGCATTTT. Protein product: CASRPSFGLQPQHF.

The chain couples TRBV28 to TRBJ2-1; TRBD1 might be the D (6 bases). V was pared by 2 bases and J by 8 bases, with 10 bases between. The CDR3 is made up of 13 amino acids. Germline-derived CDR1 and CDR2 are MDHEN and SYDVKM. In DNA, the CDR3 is TGTGCCAGCAGTTTAGGGGGCACCGATGAGCAGTTCTTC. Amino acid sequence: CASSLGGTDEQFF.

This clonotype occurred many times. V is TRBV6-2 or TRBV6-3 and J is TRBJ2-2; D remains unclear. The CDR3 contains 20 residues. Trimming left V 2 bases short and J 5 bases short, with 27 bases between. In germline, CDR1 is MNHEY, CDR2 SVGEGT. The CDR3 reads CASSYRTPTVDTSYTGELFF. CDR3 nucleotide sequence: TGTGCCAGCAGTTACCGTACCCCTACAGTAGACACATCTTATACCGGGGAGCTGTTTTTT.

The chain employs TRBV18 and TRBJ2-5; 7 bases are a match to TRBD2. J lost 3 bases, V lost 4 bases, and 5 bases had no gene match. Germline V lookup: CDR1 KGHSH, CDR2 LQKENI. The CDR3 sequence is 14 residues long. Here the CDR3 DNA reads TGTGCCAGCTCACTGGCTAGCGGTGAAGAGACCCAGTACTTC. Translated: CASSLASGEETQYF. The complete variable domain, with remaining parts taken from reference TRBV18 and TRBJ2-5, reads NAGVMQNPRHLVRRRGQEARLRCSPMKGHSHVYWYRQLPEEGLKFMVYLQKENIIDESGMPKERFSAEFPKEGPSILRIQQVVRGDSAAYFCASSLASGEETQYFGPGTRLLVL.

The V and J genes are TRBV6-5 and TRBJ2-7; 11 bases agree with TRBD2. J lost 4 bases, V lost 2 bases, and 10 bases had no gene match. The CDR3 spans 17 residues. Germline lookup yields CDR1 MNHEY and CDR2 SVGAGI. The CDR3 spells CASSYRLAGGPGYEQYF. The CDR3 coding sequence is TGTGCCAGCAGTTACCGGCTAGCGGGGGGCCCTGGATACGAGCAGTACTTC.

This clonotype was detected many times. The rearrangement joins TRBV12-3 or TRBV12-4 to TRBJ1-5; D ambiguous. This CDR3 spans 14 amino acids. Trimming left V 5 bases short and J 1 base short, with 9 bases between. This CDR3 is CASSVGGSNQPQHF. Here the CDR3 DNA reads TGTGCCAGCAGTGTAGGAGGGAGCAATCAGCCCCAGCATTTT.

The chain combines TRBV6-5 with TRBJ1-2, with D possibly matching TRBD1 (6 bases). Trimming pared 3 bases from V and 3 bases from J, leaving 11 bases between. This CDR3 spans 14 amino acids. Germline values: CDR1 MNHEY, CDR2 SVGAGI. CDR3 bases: TGTGCCAGCAGTTATCAGGGGTGGGACTATGGCTACACCTTC. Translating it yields CASSYQGWDYGYTF.

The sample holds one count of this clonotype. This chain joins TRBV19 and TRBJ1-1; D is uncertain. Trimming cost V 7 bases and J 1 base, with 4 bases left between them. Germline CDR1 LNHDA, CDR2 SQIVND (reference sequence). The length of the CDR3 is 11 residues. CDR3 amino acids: CASIQNTEAFF. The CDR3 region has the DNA TGTGCCAGTATCCAGAACACTGAAGCTTTCTTT.

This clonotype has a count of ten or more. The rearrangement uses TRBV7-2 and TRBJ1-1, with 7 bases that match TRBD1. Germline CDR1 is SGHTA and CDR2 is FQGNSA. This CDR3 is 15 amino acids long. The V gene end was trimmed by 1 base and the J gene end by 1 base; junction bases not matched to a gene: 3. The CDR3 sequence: CASSLGRQGNTEAFF. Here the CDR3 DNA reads TGTGCCAGCAGCTTAGGGCGACAGGGGAACACTGAAGCTTTCTTT.

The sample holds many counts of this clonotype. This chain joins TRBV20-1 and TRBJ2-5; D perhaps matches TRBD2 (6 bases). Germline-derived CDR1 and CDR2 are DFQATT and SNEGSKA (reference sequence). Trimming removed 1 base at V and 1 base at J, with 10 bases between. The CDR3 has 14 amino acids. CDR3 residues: CSARGGTVQETQYF. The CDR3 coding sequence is TGCAGTGCTAGAGGAGGGACTGTCCAAGAGACCCAGTACTTC.

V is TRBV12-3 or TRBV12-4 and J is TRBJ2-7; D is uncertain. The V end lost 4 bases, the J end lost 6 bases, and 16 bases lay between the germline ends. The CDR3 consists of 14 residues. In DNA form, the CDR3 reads TGTGCCAGCAGTTCACCCCCTGCCGTTGTCGAGCAGTACTTC. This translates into CASSSPPAVVEQYF.

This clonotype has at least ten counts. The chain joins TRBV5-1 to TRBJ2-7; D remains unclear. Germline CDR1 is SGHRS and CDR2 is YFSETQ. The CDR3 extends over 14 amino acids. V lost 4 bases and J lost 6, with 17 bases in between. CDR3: CASSPSGGRTEQYF. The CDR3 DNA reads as TGCGCCAGCAGCCCCAGTGGTGGAAGGACCGAGCAGTACTTC.

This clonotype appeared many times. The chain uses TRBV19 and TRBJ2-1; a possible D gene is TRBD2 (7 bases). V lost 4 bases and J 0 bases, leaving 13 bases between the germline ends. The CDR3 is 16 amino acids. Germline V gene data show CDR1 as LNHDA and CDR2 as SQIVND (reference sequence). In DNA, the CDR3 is TGTGCCAGTAGTAGCCTACGGGGGGCCTCCTACAATGAGCAGTTCTTC. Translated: CASSSLRGASYNEQFF. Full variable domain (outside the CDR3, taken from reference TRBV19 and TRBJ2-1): DGGITQSPKYLFRKEGQNVTLSCEQNLNHDAMYWYRQDPGQGLRLIYYSQIVNDFQKGDIAEGYSVSREKKESFPLTVTSAQKNPTAFYLCASSSLRGASYNEQFFGPGTRLTVL.

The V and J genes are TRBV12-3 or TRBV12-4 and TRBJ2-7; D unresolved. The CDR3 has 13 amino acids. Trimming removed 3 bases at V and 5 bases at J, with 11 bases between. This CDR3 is CASSFGWWHEQYF. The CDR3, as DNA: TGTGCCAGCAGTTTTGGCTGGTGGCACGAGCAGTACTTC.

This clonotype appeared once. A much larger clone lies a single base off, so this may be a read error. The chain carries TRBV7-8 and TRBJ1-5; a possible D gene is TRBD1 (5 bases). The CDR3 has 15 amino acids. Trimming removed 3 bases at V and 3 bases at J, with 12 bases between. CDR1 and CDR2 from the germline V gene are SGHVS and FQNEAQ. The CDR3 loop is CASSFVGRNNQPQHF. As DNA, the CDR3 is TGTGCCAGCAGCTTTGTGGGGCGGAACAATCAGCCCCAGCATTTT.

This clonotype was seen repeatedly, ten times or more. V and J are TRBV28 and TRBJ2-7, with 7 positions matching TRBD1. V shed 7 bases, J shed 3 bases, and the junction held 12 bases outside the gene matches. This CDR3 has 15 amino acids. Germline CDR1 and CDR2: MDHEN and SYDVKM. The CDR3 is CASTRLGTENYEQYF. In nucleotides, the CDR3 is TGTGCCAGCACCAGACTGGGGACAGAGAACTACGAGCAGTACTTC.

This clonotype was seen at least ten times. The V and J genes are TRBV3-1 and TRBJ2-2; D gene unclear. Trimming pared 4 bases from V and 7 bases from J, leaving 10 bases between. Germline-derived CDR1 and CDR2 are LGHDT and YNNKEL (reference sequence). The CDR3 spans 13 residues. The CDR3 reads CASSRVLGGELFF. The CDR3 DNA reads TGTGCCAGCAGCCGGGTCCTTGGCGGGGAGCTGTTTTTT.

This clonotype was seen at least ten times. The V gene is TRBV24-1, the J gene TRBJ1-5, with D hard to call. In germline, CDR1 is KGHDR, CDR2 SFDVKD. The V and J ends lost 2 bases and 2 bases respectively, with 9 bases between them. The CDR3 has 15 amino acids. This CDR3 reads CATSDSLGGNQPQHF. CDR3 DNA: TGTGCCACCAGTGATTCCTTGGGTGGCAATCAGCCCCAGCATTTT.

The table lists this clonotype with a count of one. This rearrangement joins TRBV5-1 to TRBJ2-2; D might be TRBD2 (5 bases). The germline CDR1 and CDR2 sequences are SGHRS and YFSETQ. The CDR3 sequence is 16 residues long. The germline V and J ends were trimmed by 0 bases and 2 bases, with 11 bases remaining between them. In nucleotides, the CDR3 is TGCGCCAGCAGCTTGGTGTCCCTAGCAAACACCGGGGAGCTGTTTTTT. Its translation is CASSLVSLANTGELFF.

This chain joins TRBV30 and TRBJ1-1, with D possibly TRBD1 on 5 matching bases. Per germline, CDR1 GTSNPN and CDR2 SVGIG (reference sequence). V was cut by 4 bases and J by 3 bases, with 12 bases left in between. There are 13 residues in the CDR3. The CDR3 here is CAWMGTGDTEAFF. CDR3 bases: TGTGCCTGGATGGGGACTGGAGACACTGAAGCTTTCTTT.

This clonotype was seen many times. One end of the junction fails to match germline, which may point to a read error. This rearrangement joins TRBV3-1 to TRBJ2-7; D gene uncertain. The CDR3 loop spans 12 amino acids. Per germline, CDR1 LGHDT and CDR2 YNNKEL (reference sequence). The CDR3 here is CASSLRGDTWDF. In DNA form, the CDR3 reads TGTGCCAGCAGCCTTCGAGGAGACACTTGGGACTTC.

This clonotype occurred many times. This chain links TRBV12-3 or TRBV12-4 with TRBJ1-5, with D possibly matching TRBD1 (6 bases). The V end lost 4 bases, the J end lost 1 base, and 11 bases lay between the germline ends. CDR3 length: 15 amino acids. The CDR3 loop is CASSYGDNSNQPQHF. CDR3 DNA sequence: TGTGCCAGCAGTTATGGGGACAACAGCAATCAGCCCCAGCATTTT.

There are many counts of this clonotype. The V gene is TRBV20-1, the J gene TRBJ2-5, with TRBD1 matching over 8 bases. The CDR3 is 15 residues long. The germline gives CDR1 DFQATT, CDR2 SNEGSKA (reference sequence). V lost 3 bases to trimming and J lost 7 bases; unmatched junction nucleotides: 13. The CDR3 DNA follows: TGCAGTGCTAGGCGGACAGGGCCCACCGAAGGGACCCAGTACTTC. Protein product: CSARRTGPTEGTQYF.

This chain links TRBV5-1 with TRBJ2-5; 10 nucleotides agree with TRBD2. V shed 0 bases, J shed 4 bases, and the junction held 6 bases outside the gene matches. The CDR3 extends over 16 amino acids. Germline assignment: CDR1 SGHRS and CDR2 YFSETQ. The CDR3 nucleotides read TGCGCCAGCAGCTTGGGGCCTAGCGGGAGAGGAGAGACCCAGTACTTC. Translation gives CASSLGPSGRGETQYF. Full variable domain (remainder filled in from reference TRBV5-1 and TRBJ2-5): KAGVTQTPRYLIKTRGQQVTLSCSPISGHRSVSWYQQTPGQGLQFLFEYFSETQRNKGNFPGRFSGRQFSNSRSEMNVSTLELGDSALYLCASSLGPSGRGETQYFGPGTRLLVL.